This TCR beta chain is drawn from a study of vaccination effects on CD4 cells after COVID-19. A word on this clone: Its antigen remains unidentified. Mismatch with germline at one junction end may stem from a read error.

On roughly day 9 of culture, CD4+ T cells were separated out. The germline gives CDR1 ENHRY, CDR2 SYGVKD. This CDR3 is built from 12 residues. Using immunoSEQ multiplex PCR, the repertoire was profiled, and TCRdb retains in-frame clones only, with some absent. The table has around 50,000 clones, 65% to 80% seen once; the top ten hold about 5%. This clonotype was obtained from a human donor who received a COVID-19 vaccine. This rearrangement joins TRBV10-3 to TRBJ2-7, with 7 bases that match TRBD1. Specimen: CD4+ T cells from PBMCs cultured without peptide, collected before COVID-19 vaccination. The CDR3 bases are TGTGCCACCTCCGGGACAGCCTACCAGCAGTACTTC. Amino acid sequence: CATSGTAYQQYF.